This TCR beta chain was captured in a study of monozygotic twins with cystic fibrosis. Overall study findings and caveats: Clonality was generally low (median about 0.0097), higher in the most severe patients.

Libraries were prepared by immunoSEQ multiplex PCR; TCRdb keeps only in-frame clonotypes and omits some of them. The profile covers some 35,000 clones, with 75% to 95% appearing a single time and under 0.25% taken by the ten largest. About this clone: Its antigen remains unidentified.

CDR1 is SGHVS, CDR2 FQNEAQ, per germline. The CDR3 is made up of 17 amino acids. V lost 5 bases, J lost 3 bases, and 15 bases stayed unmatched. The chain uses TRBV7-8 and TRBJ1-2; TRBD1 aligns across 7 bases. This receptor was identified in a boy aged 2-15 years with cystic fibrosis. Input material: blood. CDR3 residues: CASSSRALSRGDYGYTF. The CDR3 nucleotides read TGTGCCAGCAGCAGCCGAGCCCTCTCCAGGGGGGACTATGGCTACACCTTC.